One sample yielded the 16 T cell receptor beta chains listed below, sequenced in a study of shared clonotypes between healthy human individuals. Measured with immunoSEQ multiplex PCR; TCRdb has only the in-frame clones, and not every one. Here the sample spans 2 million to 3 million clones, 80% to 95% being singletons. Sequencing was done on a sample of naive CD4+ T cells from PBMCs. The subset denotes: CD45RA+ positively selected. Receptors were obtained from a man between 18 and 35 years old in good health. Some clones in this sample may be carry-over from other donors' samples.

The genes are TRBV28 and TRBJ1-2, with D possibly TRBD1 on 5 matching bases. V was pared by 8 bases and J by 8 bases, with 18 bases between. This CDR3 comprises 13 residues. Germline V gene data show CDR1 as MDHEN and CDR2 as SYDVKM. The CDR3 DNA follows: TGTGCCAGCTCGATATCCCAGGGAAGCGGCTACACCTTC. Translating gives CASSISQGSGYTF.

The chain is built from TRBV29-1 and TRBJ2-2, with 9 bases lining up with TRBD2. Germline loops: CDR1 SQVTM, CDR2 ANQGSEA. The CDR3 spans 14 residues. V shed 6 bases, J shed 4 bases, and the junction held 6 bases outside the gene matches. The CDR3 coding sequence is TGCAGCGTCCTAGGGACTAGCCTCACCGGGGAGCTGTTTTTT. Translated, it gives CSVLGTSLTGELFF.

The chain combines TRBV5-1 with TRBJ1-4; a possible D gene is TRBD1 (5 bases). Trimming stripped 0 bases from V and 5 bases from J, with 8 bases between. There are 14 residues in the CDR3. CDR1 and CDR2 from the germline V gene are SGHRS and YFSETQ. Here the CDR3 reads CASSLGQRNEKLFF. CDR3 bases: TGCGCCAGCAGCTTGGGACAGCGAAATGAAAAACTGTTTTTT. Filled out from reference TRBV5-1 and TRBJ1-4, the complete variable domain reads KAGVTQTPRYLIKTRGQQVTLSCSPISGHRSVSWYQQTPGQGLQFLFEYFSETQRNKGNFPGRFSGRQFSNSRSEMNVSTLELGDSALYLCASSLGQRNEKLFFGSGTQLSVL.

The V call is TRBV28, the J call TRBJ2-7, with 9 bases lining up with TRBD1. With 3 bases clipped from V and 0 bases from J, the junction kept 3 bases outside the gene matches. From germline, CDR1 is MDHEN and CDR2 SYDVKM. There are 15 residues in the CDR3. The CDR3 DNA reads TGTGCCAGCAGTTTGGCACAGGGGGCCTCCTACGAGCAGTACTTC. Its protein is CASSLAQGASYEQYF. Full variable domain (remainder filled in from reference TRBV28 and TRBJ2-7): DVKVTQSSRYLVKRTGEKVFLECVQDMDHENMFWYRQDPGLGLRLIYFSYDVKMKEKGDIPEGYSVSREKKERFSLILESASTNQTSMYLCASSLAQGASYEQYFGPGTRLTVT.

The CDR3 DNA sequence: TGCGCCAGCAGCTTGGGAAAAAGCGGTACTAGCACAGATACGCAGTATTTT. Encoded protein: CASSLGKSGTSTDTQYF. The V call is TRBV5-1, the J call TRBJ2-3, with D perhaps TRBD2 (5 bases). CDR3 size: 17 residues. Germline CDR1 SGHRS, CDR2 YFSETQ. The V end was cut by 0 bases, the J end by 0 bases, with 14 bases between. Full variable domain (outside the CDR3, taken from reference TRBV5-1 and TRBJ2-3): KAGVTQTPRYLIKTRGQQVTLSCSPISGHRSVSWYQQTPGQGLQFLFEYFSETQRNKGNFPGRFSGRQFSNSRSEMNVSTLELGDSALYLCASSLGKSGTSTDTQYFGPGTRLTVL.

This clone was seen more than once but under ten times. The rearrangement joins TRBV6-5 to TRBJ2-3; the match to TRBD2 covers 12 bases. Trimming took 6 bases from V and 5 from J; bases not matched to a gene: 3. The CDR3 contains 14 residues. Germline assignment: CDR1 MNHEY and CDR2 SVGAGI. In nucleotides, the CDR3 is TGTGCCAGCAGACCGGGACTAGCGGGAGATACGCAGTATTTT. This translates into CASRPGLAGDTQYF.

This clone came up once. The chain employs TRBV7-2 and TRBJ1-4, with 8 bases matching TRBD1. V gave up 5 bases and J gave up 6 bases; unmatched junction bases: 5. The CDR3 loop spans 14 amino acids. Germline V gene lookup returns CDR1 SGHTA and CDR2 FQGNSA. The CDR3 region is CASSPQGDYEKLFF. The CDR3 DNA reads TGTGCCAGCAGCCCACAGGGGGATTATGAAAAACTGTTTTTT.

The chain carries TRBV7-7 and TRBJ2-2, with TRBD2 identical over 8 bases. Germline V lookup: CDR1 SSHAT, CDR2 FNYEAQ (reference sequence). J lost 5 bases, V lost 4 bases, and 6 bases had no gene match. This CDR3 has 15 amino acids. As DNA, the CDR3 is TGTGCCAGCAGCTCCGGGAGGGAAGGGACCGGGGAGCTGTTTTTT. Protein: CASSSGREGTGELFF.

The chain links TRBV12-2 to TRBJ2-1. TRBV12-2 corresponds to a pseudogene. There are 16 residues in the CDR3. CDR3 in amino acids: CASRTGRGRSYNEQFF. The CDR3 DNA reads TGTGCAAGTCGCACCGGGCGCGGACGCTCCTACAATGAGCAGTTCTTC.

The CDR3 region has the DNA TGTGCCAGCAGCTTAGCCCCGCAGGGCGAGCAGTACTTC. It is translated as CASSLAPQGEQYF. This chain links TRBV7-2 with TRBJ2-7; D might be TRBD1 (5 bases). Germline V CDR1 and CDR2: SGHTA, FQGNSA. The CDR3 covers 13 residues. The V end lost 0 bases, the J end lost 6 bases, and 9 bases lay between the germline ends.

This clone appeared a single time. The chain joins TRBV7-8 to TRBJ1-1, with 8 bases matching TRBD1. With V trimmed by 2 bases and J by 5 bases, 10 bases remained unmatched. Germline V gene lookup returns CDR1 SGHVS and CDR2 FQNEAQ. The CDR3 runs 16 residues. The CDR3 coding sequence is TGTGCCAGCAGCTTAAATGGACAGGGAAGAGGAACTGAAGCTTTCTTT. This gives the protein CASSLNGQGRGTEAFF.

The chain combines TRBV7-2 with TRBJ1-5, with TRBD1 as a possible D gene (5 bases). V was clipped by 1 base and J by 2 bases, with 9 bases between them. The germline CDR1 and CDR2 sequences are SGHTA and FQGNSA. The CDR3 is 15 residues long. CDR3 residues: CASSLGTSGNQPQHF. The CDR3, as DNA: TGTGCCAGCAGCTTAGGGACATCGGGCAATCAGCCCCAGCATTTT.

This clone is a singleton in its sample. The V call is TRBV7-9, the J call TRBJ2-3; D remains unclear. Germline V CDR1 and CDR2: SEHNR, FQNEAQ (reference sequence). The V gene lost 6 bases and the J gene lost 0 bases, with 10 bases spanning the gap. The CDR3 spans 14 residues. CDR3 protein: CASRQIISTDTQYF. As DNA, the CDR3 is TGTGCCAGCAGGCAAATTATTAGCACAGATACGCAGTATTTT.

The CDR3 DNA reads TGTGCCTGGAGTGAGGACAGGGGAAGCGAAAAACTGTTTTTT. Translating it yields CAWSEDRGSEKLFF. This chain joins TRBV30 and TRBJ1-4, with TRBD1 matching over 9 bases. CDR3 length equals 14 residues. CDR1 and CDR2 from the germline V gene are GTSNPN and SVGIG (reference sequence). The V and J ends lost 1 base and 8 bases, in that order; junction bases with no gene match: 5. Using reference TRBV30 and TRBJ1-4 for the parts outside the CDR3, the full variable domain is SQTIHQWPATLVQPVGSPLSLECTVEGTSNPNLYWYRQAAGRGLQLLFYSVGIGQISSEVPQNLSASRPQDRQFILSSKKLLLSDSGFYLCAWSEDRGSEKLFFGSGTQLSVL.

The J gene is TRBJ1-2, the V gene TRBV27; a weak D match, TRBD1 (5 bases). The V gene's germline CDR1 is MNHEY and CDR2 SMNVEV (reference sequence). The CDR3 is 16 amino acids. The V gene lost 2 bases and the J gene lost 4 bases, with 17 bases spanning the gap. The CDR3: CASSLARGGGSYGYTF. The CDR3 coding sequence is TGTGCCAGCAGTTTAGCCCGGGGGGGTGGGAGCTATGGCTACACCTTC.

Written as DNA, the CDR3 is TGCGCCAGCAGCTTGCTTCTCTCCGGAAACACCATATATTTT. Protein: CASSLLLSGNTIYF. This sequence joins TRBV5-1 and TRBJ1-3; D is undetermined. The CDR3 length is 14 residues. In germline, CDR1 is SGHRS, CDR2 YFSETQ. V dropped 1 base and J dropped 4 bases, with 9 bases sitting between them.